Presented here are 30 T cell receptor beta chains from one specimen sequenced in a study of brain T cells in children with intractable seizures. The data were produced by immunoSEQ multiplex PCR, yet TCRdb's version contains in-frame clones alone and is incomplete. The profile shows hundreds of thousands of clones, over 90% of them singletons. Described time point: blood from clinic visit 5 months post-surgery; TSC patient then seizure free. This specimen was peripheral blood, taken 5 to 6 months after surgery. The receptors stem from a boy under two years old with tuberous sclerosis and intractable seizures.

The V and J genes are TRBV11-3 and TRBJ2-3, with 10 bases identical to TRBD2. The CDR3 length is 15 residues. The V segment lost 0 bases and the J segment 8 bases; nucleotides outside the gene matches: 5. The germline V gene encodes CDR1 SGHNT and CDR2 YENEEA. The CDR3 protein is CASSLEAGGPFTQYF. The CDR3 bases are TGTGCCAGCAGCTTAGAAGCGGGAGGGCCTTTTACGCAGTATTTT.

The rearrangement joins TRBV6-6 to TRBJ1-1; 9 bases line up with TRBD1. V shed 2 bases, J shed 1 base, and the junction held 2 bases outside the gene matches. Per germline, CDR1 MNHNY and CDR2 SVGAGI (reference sequence). The CDR3 covers 15 residues. CDR3 residues: CASSYGQGWNTEAFF. CDR3 nucleotides: TGTGCCAGCAGTTACGGACAGGGGTGGAACACTGAAGCTTTCTTT.

The DNA of the CDR3 is TGTGCCAGCAGCCAAGATCTTGGGACAGAAATGGAAAACACCATATATTTT. This gives the protein CASSQDLGTEMENTIYF. This chain joins TRBV3-1 (or the pseudogene TRBV3-2) and TRBJ1-3; TRBD1 aligns across 7 bases. Germline V CDR1 and CDR2: LGHDT, YNNKEL (reference sequence). Trimming removed 0 bases from V and 6 bases from J; junction bases left unmatched: 11. The CDR3 has 17 residues.

The V and J genes are TRBV12-3 or TRBV12-4 and TRBJ2-1, with D unresolved. This CDR3 region has 13 residues. V lost 9 bases, J lost 0 bases, and 9 bases lay in between. The CDR3 nucleotides are TGTGCCAGTCGGTGGGTCTCCTACAATGAGCAGTTCTTC. It translates to CASRWVSYNEQFF.

The chain joins TRBV20-1 to TRBJ1-6, with D maybe TRBD1 (5 bases). V lost 5 bases, J lost 8 bases, and 22 bases lay in between. Germline CDR1 reads DFQATT; CDR2 reads SNEGSKA (reference sequence). This CDR3 has 16 residues. CDR3: CSARDIGTARDSPLHF. The CDR3, as DNA: TGCAGTGCTCGTGACATCGGGACGGCCCGGGATTCACCCCTCCACTTT.

The V call is TRBV5-4, the J call TRBJ1-1; D is undetermined. The germline CDR1 and CDR2 sequences are SGHNT and YYREEE (reference sequence). Trimming took 3 bases from V and 3 from J, leaving 12 bases between them. The CDR3 consists of 14 residues. As DNA, the CDR3 is TGTGCCAGCAGCTCGAATCGGGCACACACTGAAGCTTTCTTT. Translated, it gives CASSSNRAHTEAFF.

V and J are TRBV7-3 and TRBJ2-1; D possibly corresponds to TRBD1 (6 bases). The CDR3 sequence is 13 residues long. CDR1 and CDR2 from the germline V gene are SGHTA and FQGTGA. V dropped 5 bases and J dropped 12 bases, with 17 bases sitting between them. CDR3 amino acids: CASSPDTGFTQFF. The DNA for the CDR3 is TGTGCCAGCAGCCCCGACACAGGGTTCACGCAGTTCTTC.

The rearrangement joins TRBV5-1 to TRBJ2-7, with a possible D match to TRBD1 (5 bases). Deletions cut 0 bases from V and 0 bases from J, with 13 bases between. This CDR3 comprises 16 residues. The germline V gene has CDR1 SGHRS and CDR2 YFSETQ. In DNA, the CDR3 is TGCGCCAGCAGCTTGGAACCGGACATTAGCTCCTACGAGCAGTACTTC. Protein: CASSLEPDISSYEQYF.

The chain joins TRBV19 to TRBJ2-1; 8 bases align to TRBD2. The J segment lost 2 bases and the V segment lost 3 bases, leaving 3 bases of the junction unmatched. This CDR3 is built from 15 residues. Germline CDR1 LNHDA, CDR2 SQIVND (reference sequence). As DNA, the CDR3 is TGTGCCAGTAGTATTGCGGGACTAGCCTACAATGAGCAGTTCTTC. Translated: CASSIAGLAYNEQFF.

The chain has TRBV19 and TRBJ2-7; possibly TRBD1 or TRBD2 for D (5 bases each). The germline V and J ends were trimmed by 5 bases and 6 bases, with 17 bases remaining between them. Germline CDR1 LNHDA, CDR2 SQIVND (reference sequence). This CDR3 has 14 amino acids. The CDR3 DNA reads as TGTGCCAGTAGTCCCGGGACCAAGCGCTCCGAGCAGTACTTC. Its protein is CASSPGTKRSEQYF.

The V gene is TRBV10-3, the J gene TRBJ1-2; D perhaps matches TRBD1 (5 bases). The CDR3 is 15 amino acids. Deletions cut 2 bases from V and 4 bases from J, with 14 bases between. CDR1 is ENHRY and CDR2 is SYGVKD in the germline V gene. The CDR3 spells CAISEGARASYGYTF. The CDR3 nucleotides are TGTGCCATCAGTGAGGGGGCCCGGGCCTCCTATGGCTACACCTTC.

The chain couples TRBV12-3 or TRBV12-4 to TRBJ1-1; D possibly corresponds to TRBD1 (5 bases). The CDR3 is 11 amino acids. Trimming pared 7 bases from V and 10 bases from J, leaving 13 bases between. DNA of the CDR3: TGTGCCAGCACCTGGGGGTTACGAGCTTTCTTT. It yields the protein CASTWGLRAFF.

This chain joins TRBV9 and TRBJ2-4; D possibly corresponds to TRBD2 (5 bases). V dropped 0 bases and J dropped 8 bases, with 9 bases sitting between them. The germline gives CDR1 SGDLS, CDR2 YYNGEE. This CDR3 contains 13 residues. For the CDR3, the DNA is TGTGCCAGCAGCGTAGTCCCGGAGGACATTCAGTACTTC. Protein sequence: CASSVVPEDIQYF.

The J gene is TRBJ2-6, the V gene TRBV27; TRBD1 matches 7 bases. V was pared by 4 bases and J by 2 bases, with 17 bases of the junction left unmatched. The CDR3 contains 20 residues. The germline CDR1 and CDR2 sequences are MNHEY and SMNVEV (reference sequence). DNA of the CDR3: TGTGCCAGCAGTTCGCTCTATCAACAGGGGCCTAGGCCTGGGGCCAACGTCCTGACTTTC. This gives the protein CASSSLYQQGPRPGANVLTF. Drawing the rest from reference TRBV27 and TRBJ2-6, the complete variable domain is EAQVTQNPRYLITVTGKKLTVTCSQNMNHEYMSWYRQDPGLGLRQIYYSMNVEVTDKGDVPEGYKVSRKEKRNFPLILESPSPNQTSLYFCASSSLYQQGPRPGANVLTFGAGSRLTVL.

V usage is TRBV9 and J usage is TRBJ2-2, with 7 bases matching TRBD1. The length of the CDR3 is 15 residues. CDR1 is SGDLS, CDR2 YYNGEE, per germline. V lost 5 bases to trimming and J lost 1 base; unmatched junction nucleotides: 5. The CDR3 nucleotides read TGTGCCAGCAGACCGGGACAGAGGAACACCGGGGAGCTGTTTTTT. Translated, it gives CASRPGQRNTGELFF.

The rearrangement uses TRBV11-2 and TRBJ2-7; D is possibly TRBD2 (5 bases). Germline values: CDR1 SGHAT, CDR2 FQNNGV. The CDR3 is made up of 14 amino acids. V was trimmed by 3 bases and J by 7 bases, leaving 16 bases between them. The CDR3 loop is CASSFFRGTGEQYF. CDR3 DNA sequence: TGTGCCAGCAGCTTCTTCCGGGGTACGGGGGAGCAGTACTTC. Based on the CDR3 plus reference TRBV11-2 and TRBJ2-7, the full variable domain is EAGVAQSPRYKIIEKRQSVAFWCNPISGHATLYWYQQILGQGPKLLIQFQNNGVVDDSQLPKDRFSAERLKGVDSTLKIQPAKLEDSAVYLCASSFFRGTGEQYFGPGTRLTVT.

The J gene is TRBJ1-6, the V gene TRBV9; tentatively, D is TRBD1 (6 bases). Germline CDR1 SGDLS, CDR2 YYNGEE. This CDR3 has 16 residues. V was cut by 4 bases and J by 1 base, with 12 bases left in between. This CDR3 reads CASSPRDTSYNSPLHF. The CDR3 DNA reads TGTGCCAGCAGCCCCCGGGACACGTCCTATAATTCACCCCTCCACTTT.

The chain couples TRBV5-1 to TRBJ1-1; D may be TRBD1 (5 bases). The germline V gene encodes CDR1 SGHRS and CDR2 YFSETQ. This CDR3 is 12 amino acids long. Trimming removed 2 bases at V and 8 bases at J, with 10 bases between. This CDR3 is CASSFEGPEAFF. The CDR3 bases are TGCGCCAGCAGCTTCGAGGGGCCCGAAGCTTTCTTT.

V is TRBV7-3 and J is TRBJ2-2; D gene unclear. With 2 bases removed from V and 5 bases from J, the gap between germline ends came to 9 bases. CDR1 is SGHTA and CDR2 is FQGTGA in the germline V gene. This CDR3 region has 14 residues. The CDR3 bases are TGTGCCAGCAGCTTAGGTCGGAGTACCGGGGAGCTGTTTTTT. Its translation: CASSLGRSTGELFF.

The chain employs TRBV6-5 and TRBJ1-3, with D tentatively TRBD1 (6 bases). Germline CDR1 is MNHEY and CDR2 is SVGAGI. Trimming removed 9 bases from V and 0 bases from J, with 12 bases in between. The CDR3 totals 14 residues. This CDR3 reads CARGEGGSGNTIYF. CDR3 bases: TGTGCCAGGGGCGAGGGGGGCTCTGGAAACACCATATATTTT.

The rearrangement uses TRBV18 and TRBJ1-2; D not certain. V lost 0 bases, J lost 6 bases, and 14 bases lay in between. In germline, CDR1 is KGHSH, CDR2 LQKENI. This CDR3 has 15 residues. DNA of the CDR3: TGTGCCAGCTCACCACCCGGGCACCCCCTAAATGGCTACACCTTC. Translation: CASSPPGHPLNGYTF.

The chain employs TRBV11-3 and TRBJ1-6; D is possibly TRBD1 (6 bases). V lost 5 bases and J 8 bases, leaving 13 bases between the germline ends. In germline, CDR1 is SGHNT, CDR2 YENEEA. This CDR3 spans 14 amino acids. CDR3 loop: CASSEGQTYSPLHF. For the CDR3, the DNA is TGTGCCAGCAGCGAAGGACAGACATATTCACCCCTCCACTTT.

The rearrangement uses TRBV27 and TRBJ2-7; D possibly corresponds to TRBD1 (5 bases). This CDR3 has 14 amino acids. Deletions cut 5 bases from V and 1 base from J, with 12 bases between. Germline V lookup: CDR1 MNHEY, CDR2 SMNVEV (reference sequence). This CDR3 is CASSPSTVSYEQYF. DNA of the CDR3: TGTGCCAGCAGTCCCTCGACAGTGTCCTACGAGCAGTACTTC.

The table lists this clone with a count of one. This rearrangement joins TRBV13 to TRBJ2-5; 8 bases map to TRBD1. This CDR3 is built from 13 residues. V shed 0 bases and J 9 bases; nucleotides not matched to a gene: 3. CDR1 PRHDT and CDR2 FYEKMQ come from the germline V gene (reference sequence). For the CDR3, the DNA is TGTGCCAGCAGCTTAGGGATACAGGGGGCCCAGTACTTC. Translated, it gives CASSLGIQGAQYF.

The chain uses TRBV10-3 and TRBJ1-6; 8 nucleotides match TRBD1. CDR1 is ENHRY, CDR2 SYGVKD, per germline. V lost 6 bases to trimming and J lost 5 bases; unmatched junction nucleotides: 6. CDR3 length: 15 residues. This chain's CDR3 is CAIRPTGGDNSPLHF. The CDR3 DNA reads as TGTGCCATCAGACCAACAGGGGGGGATAATTCACCCCTCCACTTT.

This chain links TRBV18 with TRBJ1-3; the D gene is possibly TRBD1 (5 bases). Germline CDR1 and CDR2: KGHSH and LQKENI. V lost 5 bases and J 2 bases, leaving 13 bases between the germline ends. This CDR3 has 15 residues. The CDR3 region is CASSTNDSPGNTIYF. The CDR3 bases are TGTGCCAGCTCAACTAATGACAGTCCTGGAAACACCATATATTTT.

This chain uses TRBV6-1 with TRBJ1-3, with 7 nucleotides matching TRBD1. The V gene end was trimmed by 2 bases and the J gene end by 3 bases; junction bases not matched to a gene: 4. The CDR3 contains 15 residues. Per germline, CDR1 MNHNS and CDR2 SASEGT. Written as DNA, the CDR3 is TGTGCCAGCAGTGAACTCCGGGACAGTGGAAACACCATATATTTT. It translates to CASSELRDSGNTIYF.

In DNA, the CDR3 is TGTGCCAGCAGCGAACCTGGGCAGGGTATGGCTGAAGCTTTCTTT. It is translated as CASSEPGQGMAEAFF. J is TRBJ1-1 and V is TRBV7-9; possible D gene TRBD1, 5 bases. V gave up 5 bases and J gave up 6 bases, with 19 bases separating them. This CDR3 comprises 15 residues. Germline CDR1 reads SEHNR; CDR2 reads FQNEAQ (reference sequence).

The chain carries TRBV9 and TRBJ2-6; D perhaps matches TRBD1 (6 bases). This CDR3 has 16 residues. Germline loops: CDR1 SGDLS, CDR2 YYNGEE. V gave up 0 bases and J gave up 3 bases, with 10 bases separating them. CDR3 residues: CASSVDSGVGANVLTF. CDR3 nucleotides: TGTGCCAGCAGCGTAGATTCAGGGGTTGGGGCCAACGTCCTGACTTTC.

This rearrangement joins TRBV7-9 to TRBJ2-1, with D unresolved. V lost 4 bases to trimming and J lost 5 bases, with 15 bases between them. CDR3 length: 15 amino acids. In germline, CDR1 is SEHNR, CDR2 FQNEAQ (reference sequence). CDR3 coding DNA: TGTGCCAGCAGCTCCAGACTCTTGGCCAACAATGAGCAGTTCTTC. It specifies CASSSRLLANNEQFF.